The clone carrying this T cell receptor beta chain was counted a few times. Trimming pared 7 bases from V and 1 base from J, leaving 8 bases between. CDR1 is SNHLY, CDR2 FYNNEI, per germline. This CDR3 has 12 amino acids. This entry belongs to a study of control samples from healthy donors and cancer patients. Assay used: immunoSEQ multiplex PCR; TCRdb lists only in-frame clones, some missing. The repertoire holds tens of thousands of clones, 75% to 90% seen once, with 40% to 50% in the top ten. The gene calls are TRBV2 and TRBJ2-7; D call uncertain. Sequencing was done on a sample of blood. The origin of this receptor is a man in his fifties or sixties in good health. CDR3 in amino acids: CASKELSYEQYF. Written as DNA, the CDR3 is TGTGCCAGCAAGGAGCTTTCCTACGAGCAGTACTTC.